This T cell receptor beta chain was found in a study of blood T cell repertoires in COVID-19. Study at large: There were acute and convalescent COVID-19 samples, and they came from the United States, Italy and Spain.

Original data processing: How many nucleated cells were present was estimated from reference gene primer amplification. Here immunoSEQ multiplex PCR was the method, and the copy in TCRdb shows in-frame clones only, minus some. For V, J and clone size, that table is used; D and trimming come from the DNA. The table includes 130,000 or so clones, 87% detected once. Germline CDR1 and CDR2: KGHSH and LQKENI. Trimming left V 6 bases short and J 1 base short, with 12 bases between. The CDR3 length is 14 residues. V usage is TRBV18 and J usage is TRBJ1-1, with a tentative D call TRBD1 (5 bases). This clonotype was obtained from a man aged 50-59 years with active COVID-19. The sample taken for sequencing was peripheral blood. This CDR3 is CASSPRAQNTEAFF. CDR3 DNA sequence: TGTGCCAGCTCGCCCAGGGCACAGAACACTGAAGCTTTCTTT.